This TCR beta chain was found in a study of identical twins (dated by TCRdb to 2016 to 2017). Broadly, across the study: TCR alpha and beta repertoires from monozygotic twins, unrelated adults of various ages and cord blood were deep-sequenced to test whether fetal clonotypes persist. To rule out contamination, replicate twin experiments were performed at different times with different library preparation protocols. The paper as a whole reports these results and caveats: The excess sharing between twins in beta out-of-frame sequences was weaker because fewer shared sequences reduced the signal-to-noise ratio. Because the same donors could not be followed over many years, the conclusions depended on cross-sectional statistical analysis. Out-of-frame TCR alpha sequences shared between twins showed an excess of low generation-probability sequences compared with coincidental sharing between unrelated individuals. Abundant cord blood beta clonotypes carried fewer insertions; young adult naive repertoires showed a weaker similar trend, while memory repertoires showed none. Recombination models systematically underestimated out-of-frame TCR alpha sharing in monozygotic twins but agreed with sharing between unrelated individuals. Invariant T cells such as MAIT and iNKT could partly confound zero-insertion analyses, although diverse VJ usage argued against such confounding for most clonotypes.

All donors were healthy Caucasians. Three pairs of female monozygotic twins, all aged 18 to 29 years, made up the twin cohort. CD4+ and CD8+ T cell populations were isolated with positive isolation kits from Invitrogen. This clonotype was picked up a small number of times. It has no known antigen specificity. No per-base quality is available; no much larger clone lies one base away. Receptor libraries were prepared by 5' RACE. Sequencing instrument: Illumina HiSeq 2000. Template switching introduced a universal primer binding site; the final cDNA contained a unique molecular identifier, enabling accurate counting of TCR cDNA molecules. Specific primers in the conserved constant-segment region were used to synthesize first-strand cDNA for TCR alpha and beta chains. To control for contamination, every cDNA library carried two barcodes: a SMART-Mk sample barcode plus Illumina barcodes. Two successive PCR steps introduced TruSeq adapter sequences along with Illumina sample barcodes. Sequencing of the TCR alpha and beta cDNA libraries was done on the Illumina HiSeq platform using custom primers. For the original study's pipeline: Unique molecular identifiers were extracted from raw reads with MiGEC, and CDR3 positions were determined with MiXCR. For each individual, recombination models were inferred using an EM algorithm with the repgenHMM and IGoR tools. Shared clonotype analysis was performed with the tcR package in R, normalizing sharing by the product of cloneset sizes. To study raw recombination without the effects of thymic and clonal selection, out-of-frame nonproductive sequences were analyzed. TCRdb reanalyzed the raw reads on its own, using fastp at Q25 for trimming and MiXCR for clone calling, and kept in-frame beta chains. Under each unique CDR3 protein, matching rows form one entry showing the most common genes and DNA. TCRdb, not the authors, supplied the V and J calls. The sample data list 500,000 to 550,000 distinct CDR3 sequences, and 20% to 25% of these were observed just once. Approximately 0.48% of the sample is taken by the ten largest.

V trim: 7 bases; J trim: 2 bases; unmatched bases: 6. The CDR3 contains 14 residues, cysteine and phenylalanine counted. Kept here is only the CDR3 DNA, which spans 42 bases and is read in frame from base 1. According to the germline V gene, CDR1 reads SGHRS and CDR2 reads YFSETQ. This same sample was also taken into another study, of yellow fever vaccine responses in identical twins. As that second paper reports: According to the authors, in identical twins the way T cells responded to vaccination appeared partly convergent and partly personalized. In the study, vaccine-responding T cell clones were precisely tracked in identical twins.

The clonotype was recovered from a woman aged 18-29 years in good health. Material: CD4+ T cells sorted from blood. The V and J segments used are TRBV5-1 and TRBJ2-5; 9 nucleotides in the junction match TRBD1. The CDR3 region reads CASGTGQGQETQYF. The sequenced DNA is TGCGCCAGCGGGACGGGACAGGGACAAGAGACCCAGTACTTC.